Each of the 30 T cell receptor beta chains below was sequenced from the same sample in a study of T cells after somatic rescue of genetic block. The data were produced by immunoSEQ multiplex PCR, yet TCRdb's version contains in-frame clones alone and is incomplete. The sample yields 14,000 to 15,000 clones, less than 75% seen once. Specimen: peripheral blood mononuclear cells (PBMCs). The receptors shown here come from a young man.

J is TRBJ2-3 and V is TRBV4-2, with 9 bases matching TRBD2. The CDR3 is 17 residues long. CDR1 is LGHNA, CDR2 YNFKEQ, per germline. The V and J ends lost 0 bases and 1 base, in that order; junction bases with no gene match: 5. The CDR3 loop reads CASSQEGSGRRTDTQYF. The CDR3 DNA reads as TGTGCCAGCAGCCAAGAGGGAAGCGGGAGGCGCACAGATACGCAGTATTTT.

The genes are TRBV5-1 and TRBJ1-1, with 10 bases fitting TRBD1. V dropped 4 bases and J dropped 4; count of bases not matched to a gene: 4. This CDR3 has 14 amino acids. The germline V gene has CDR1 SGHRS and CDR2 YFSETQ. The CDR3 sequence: CASSTGQGGTEAFF. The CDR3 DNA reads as TGCGCCAGCAGCACCGGACAGGGGGGCACTGAAGCTTTCTTT. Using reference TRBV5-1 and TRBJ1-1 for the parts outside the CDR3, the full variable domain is KAGVTQTPRYLIKTRGQQVTLSCSPISGHRSVSWYQQTPGQGLQFLFEYFSETQRNKGNFPGRFSGRQFSNSRSEMNVSTLELGDSALYLCASSTGQGGTEAFFGQGTRLTVV.

The CDR3 loop is CASSPRTGGMNTEAFF. The CDR3 DNA sequence: TGCGCCAGCAGCCCCCGGACAGGGGGTATGAACACTGAAGCTTTCTTT. This rearrangement joins TRBV5-1 to TRBJ1-1; TRBD1 aligns across 10 bases. Germline lookup yields CDR1 SGHRS and CDR2 YFSETQ. The CDR3 is made up of 16 amino acids. The junction had 6 bases not matched to a gene; V was cut back by 4 bases and J by 0 bases.

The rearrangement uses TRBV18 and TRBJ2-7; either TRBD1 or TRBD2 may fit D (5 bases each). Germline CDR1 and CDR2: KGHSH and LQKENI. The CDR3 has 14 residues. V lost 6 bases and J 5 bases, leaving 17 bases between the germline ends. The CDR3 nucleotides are TGTGCCAGCTCTAATGTTCGGGACCCCCACGAGCAGTACTTC. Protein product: CASSNVRDPHEQYF. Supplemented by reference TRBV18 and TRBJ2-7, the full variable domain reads NAGVMQNPRHLVRRRGQEARLRCSPMKGHSHVYWYRQLPEEGLKFMVYLQKENIIDESGMPKERFSAEFPKEGPSILRIQQVVRGDSAAYFCASSNVRDPHEQYFGPGTRLTVT.

CDR3 sequence (DNA): TGTGCCAGCAGCTTAATCCGTTCTAACACCGGGGAGCTGTTTTTT. Protein product: CASSLIRSNTGELFF. V is TRBV7-3 and J is TRBJ2-2; D remains unclear. Germline CDR1 reads SGHTA; CDR2 reads FQGTGA. CDR3 length: 15 residues. Trimming shortened V by 1 base and J by 2 bases, and 8 bases separated the two germline ends.

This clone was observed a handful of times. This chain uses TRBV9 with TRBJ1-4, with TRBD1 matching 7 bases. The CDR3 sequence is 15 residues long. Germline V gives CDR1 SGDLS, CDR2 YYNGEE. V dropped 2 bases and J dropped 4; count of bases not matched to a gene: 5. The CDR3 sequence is CASSVGTALNEKLFF. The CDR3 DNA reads TGTGCCAGCAGCGTTGGGACAGCGCTTAATGAAAAACTGTTTTTT.

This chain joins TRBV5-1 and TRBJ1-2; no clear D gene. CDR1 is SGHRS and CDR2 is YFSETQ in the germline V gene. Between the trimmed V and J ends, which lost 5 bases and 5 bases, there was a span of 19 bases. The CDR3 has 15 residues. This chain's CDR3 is CASSHTTSHGYGYTF. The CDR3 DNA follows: TGCGCCAGCAGTCATACGACTTCCCACGGGTATGGCTACACCTTC.

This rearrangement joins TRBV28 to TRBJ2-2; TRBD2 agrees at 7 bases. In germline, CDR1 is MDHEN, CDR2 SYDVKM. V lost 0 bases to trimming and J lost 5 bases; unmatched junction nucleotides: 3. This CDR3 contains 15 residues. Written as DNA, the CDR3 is TGTGCCAGCAGTTTATGGGGCGGGAGAACCGGGGAGCTGTTTTTT. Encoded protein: CASSLWGGRTGELFF.

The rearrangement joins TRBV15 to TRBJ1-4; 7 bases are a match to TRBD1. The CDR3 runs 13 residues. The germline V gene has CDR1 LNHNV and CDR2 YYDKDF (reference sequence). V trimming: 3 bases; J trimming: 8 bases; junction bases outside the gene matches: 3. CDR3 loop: CATSRLQGEKLFF. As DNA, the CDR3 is TGTGCCACCAGCAGGTTACAGGGGGAAAAACTGTTTTTT. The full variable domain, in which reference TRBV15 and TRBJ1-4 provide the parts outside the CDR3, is DAMVIQNPRYQVTQFGKPVTLSCSQTLNHNVMYWYQQKSSQAPKLLFHYYDKDFNNEADTPDNFQSRRPNTSFCFLDIRSPGLGDTAMYLCATSRLQGEKLFFGSGTQLSVL.

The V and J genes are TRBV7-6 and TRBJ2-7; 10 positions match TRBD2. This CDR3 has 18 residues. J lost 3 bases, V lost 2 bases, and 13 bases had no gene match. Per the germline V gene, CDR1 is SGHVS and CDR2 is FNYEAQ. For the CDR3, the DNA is TGTGCCAGCAGCTTATCACCCCCTCGACTAGCGGGCTACTACGAGCAGTACTTC. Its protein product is CASSLSPPRLAGYYEQYF.

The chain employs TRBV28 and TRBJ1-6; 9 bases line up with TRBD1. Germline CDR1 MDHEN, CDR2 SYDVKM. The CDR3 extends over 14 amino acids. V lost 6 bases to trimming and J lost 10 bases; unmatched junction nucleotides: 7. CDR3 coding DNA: TGTGCCAGCAGCCGAGACAGGGGGGCCTCACCCCTCCACTTT. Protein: CASSRDRGASPLHF.

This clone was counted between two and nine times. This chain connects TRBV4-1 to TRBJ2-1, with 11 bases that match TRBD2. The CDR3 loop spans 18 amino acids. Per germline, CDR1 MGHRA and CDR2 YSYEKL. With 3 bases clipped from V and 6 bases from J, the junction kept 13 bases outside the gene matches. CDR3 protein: CASSHSPLLAGVGNEQFF. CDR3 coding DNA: TGCGCCAGCAGCCACAGCCCCCTACTAGCGGGAGTAGGCAATGAGCAGTTCTTC.

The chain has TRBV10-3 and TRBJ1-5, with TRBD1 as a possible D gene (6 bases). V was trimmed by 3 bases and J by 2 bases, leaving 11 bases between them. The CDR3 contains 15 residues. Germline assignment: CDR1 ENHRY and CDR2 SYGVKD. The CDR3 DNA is TGTGCCATCAGTGATGAGGGGGATGGCAATCAGCCCCAGCATTTT. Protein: CAISDEGDGNQPQHF.

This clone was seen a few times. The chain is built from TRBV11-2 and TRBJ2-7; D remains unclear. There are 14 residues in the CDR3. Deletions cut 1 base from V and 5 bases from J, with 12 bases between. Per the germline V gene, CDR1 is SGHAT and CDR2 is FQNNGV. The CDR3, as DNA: TGTGCCAGCAGCTTAGTTCTGGGGTTCCACGAGCAGTACTTC. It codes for CASSLVLGFHEQYF.

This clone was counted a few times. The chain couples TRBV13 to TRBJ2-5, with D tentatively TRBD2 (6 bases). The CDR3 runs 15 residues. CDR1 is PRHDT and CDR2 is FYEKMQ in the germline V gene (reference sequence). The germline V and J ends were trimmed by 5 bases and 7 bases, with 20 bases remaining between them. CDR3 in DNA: TGTGCCAGCAGCCCAGGTGGATGGACTAAGGGGACCCAGTACTTC. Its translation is CASSPGGWTKGTQYF.

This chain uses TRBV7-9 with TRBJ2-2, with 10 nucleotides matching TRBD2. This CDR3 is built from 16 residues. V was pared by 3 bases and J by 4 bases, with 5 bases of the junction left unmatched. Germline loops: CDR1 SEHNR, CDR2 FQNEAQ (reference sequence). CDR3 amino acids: CASSFIAGGLTGELFF. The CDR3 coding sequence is TGTGCCAGCAGCTTCATAGCGGGGGGACTCACCGGGGAGCTGTTTTTT.

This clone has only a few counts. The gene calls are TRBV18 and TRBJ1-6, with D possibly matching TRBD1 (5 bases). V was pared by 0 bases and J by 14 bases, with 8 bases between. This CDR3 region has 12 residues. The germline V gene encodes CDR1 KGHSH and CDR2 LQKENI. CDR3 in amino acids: CASSPPTDSLHF. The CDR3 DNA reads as TGTGCCAGCTCACCACCGACAGACTCCCTCCACTTT.

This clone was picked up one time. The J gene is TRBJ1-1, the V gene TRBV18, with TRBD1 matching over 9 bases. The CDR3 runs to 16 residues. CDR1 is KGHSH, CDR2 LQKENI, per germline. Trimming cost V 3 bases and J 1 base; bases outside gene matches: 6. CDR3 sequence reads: CASSPTVGQGNTEAFF. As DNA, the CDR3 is TGTGCCAGCTCACCCACAGTGGGACAGGGGAACACTGAAGCTTTCTTT.

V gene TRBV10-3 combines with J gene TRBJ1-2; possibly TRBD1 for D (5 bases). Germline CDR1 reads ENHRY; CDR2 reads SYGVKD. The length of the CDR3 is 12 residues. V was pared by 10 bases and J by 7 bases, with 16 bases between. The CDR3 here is CATLHRRGGYTF. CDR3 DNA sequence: TGTGCCACCCTACACAGGAGGGGTGGCTACACCTTC.

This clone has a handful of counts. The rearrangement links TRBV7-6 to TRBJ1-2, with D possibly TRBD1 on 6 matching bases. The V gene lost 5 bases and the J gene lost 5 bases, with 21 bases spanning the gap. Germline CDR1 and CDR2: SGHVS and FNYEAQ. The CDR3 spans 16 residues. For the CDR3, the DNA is TGTGCCAGCAGCCCTACCTGGGGGGGGGCAGGGTATGGCTACACCTTC. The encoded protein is CASSPTWGGAGYGYTF.

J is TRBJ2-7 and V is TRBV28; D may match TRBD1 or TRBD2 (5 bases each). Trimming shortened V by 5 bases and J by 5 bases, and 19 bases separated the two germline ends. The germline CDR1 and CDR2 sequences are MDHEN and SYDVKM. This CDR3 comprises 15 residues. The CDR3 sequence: CASSPGTVSGHEQYF. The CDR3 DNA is TGTGCCAGCAGTCCCGGGACCGTTTCAGGTCACGAGCAGTACTTC.

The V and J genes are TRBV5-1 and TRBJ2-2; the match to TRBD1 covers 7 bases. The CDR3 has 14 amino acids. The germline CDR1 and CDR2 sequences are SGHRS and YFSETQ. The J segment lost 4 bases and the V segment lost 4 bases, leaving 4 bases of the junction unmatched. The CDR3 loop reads CASSAAGGTGELFF. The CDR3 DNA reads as TGCGCCAGCAGCGCCGCAGGGGGCACCGGGGAGCTGTTTTTT.

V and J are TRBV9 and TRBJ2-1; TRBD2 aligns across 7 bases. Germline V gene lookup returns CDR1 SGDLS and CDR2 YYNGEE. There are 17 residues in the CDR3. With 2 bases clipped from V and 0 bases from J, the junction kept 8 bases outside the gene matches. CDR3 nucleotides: TGTGCCAGCAGCGTTGCCCCACCGGGGGGCTCCTACAATGAGCAGTTCTTC. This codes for CASSVAPPGGSYNEQFF.

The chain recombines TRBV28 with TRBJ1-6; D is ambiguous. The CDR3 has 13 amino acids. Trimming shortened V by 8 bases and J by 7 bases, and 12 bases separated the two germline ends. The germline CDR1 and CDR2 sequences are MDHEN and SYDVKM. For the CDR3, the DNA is TGTGCCAGCGGTGGGAGCGTAAATTCACCCCTCCACTTT. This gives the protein CASGGSVNSPLHF.

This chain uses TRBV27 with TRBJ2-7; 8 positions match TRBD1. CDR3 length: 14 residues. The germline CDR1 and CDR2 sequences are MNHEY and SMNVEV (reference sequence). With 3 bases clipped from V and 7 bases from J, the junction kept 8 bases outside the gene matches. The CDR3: CASSLARGPSEQYF. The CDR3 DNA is TGTGCCAGCAGTTTGGCCAGGGGGCCAAGTGAGCAGTACTTC.

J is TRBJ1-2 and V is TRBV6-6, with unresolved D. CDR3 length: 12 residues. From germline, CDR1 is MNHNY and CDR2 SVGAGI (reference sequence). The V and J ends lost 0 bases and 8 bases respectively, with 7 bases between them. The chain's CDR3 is CASSYSERGYTF. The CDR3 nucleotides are TGTGCCAGCAGTTACTCGGAGAGAGGCTACACCTTC.

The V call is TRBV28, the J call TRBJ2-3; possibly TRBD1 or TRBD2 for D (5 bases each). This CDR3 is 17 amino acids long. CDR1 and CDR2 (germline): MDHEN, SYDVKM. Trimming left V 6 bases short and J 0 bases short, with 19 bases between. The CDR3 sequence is CASSMRGPTSSTDTQYF. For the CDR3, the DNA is TGTGCCAGCAGCATGAGGGGACCCACTTCTAGCACAGATACGCAGTATTTT.

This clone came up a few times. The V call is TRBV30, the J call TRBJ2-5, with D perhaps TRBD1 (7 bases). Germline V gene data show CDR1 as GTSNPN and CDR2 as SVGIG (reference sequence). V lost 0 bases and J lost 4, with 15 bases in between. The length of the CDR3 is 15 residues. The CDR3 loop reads CAWSVSQGGGETQYF. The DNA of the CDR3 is TGTGCCTGGAGTGTAAGCCAGGGGGGAGGAGAGACCCAGTACTTC.

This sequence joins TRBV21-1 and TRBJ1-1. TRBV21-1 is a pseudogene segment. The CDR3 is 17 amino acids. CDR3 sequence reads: CASSKGREGGEDTEAFF. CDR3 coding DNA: TGTGCCAGCAGCAAGGGCAGGGAAGGAGGAGAAGACACTGAAGCTTTCTTT.

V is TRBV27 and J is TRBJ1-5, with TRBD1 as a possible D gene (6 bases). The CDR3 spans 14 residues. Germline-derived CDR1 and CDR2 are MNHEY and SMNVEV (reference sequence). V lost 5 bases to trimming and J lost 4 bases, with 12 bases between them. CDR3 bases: TGTGCCAGCAGTGAACAGGGCGGGAATCAGCCCCAGCATTTT. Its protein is CASSEQGGNQPQHF.